This T cell receptor beta chain was documented in a study of blood T cell repertoires in COVID-19. Method: immunoSEQ multiplex PCR; TCRdb's copy keeps in-frame clones and lacks some. The sample holds roughly 200,000 clones; 87% are singletons and the top ten take 0.7% to 0.9%. Germline assignment: CDR1 LGHNA and CDR2 YSLEER. This CDR3 has 14 amino acids. Trimming cost V 0 bases and J 8 bases, with 10 bases left between them. The specimen was peripheral blood. The rearrangement joins TRBV4-3 to TRBJ2-2; D gene ambiguous. The TCR originated in a woman in her late teens or twenties who had recovered from COVID-19. The CDR3 bases are TGCGCCAGCAGCCAAGAGGGCCCCTGGGGGGAGCTGTTTTTT. It specifies CASSQEGPWGELFF.